The clone carrying this TCR beta chain was observed a single time. This entry is derived from a study of OX40 agonist ivuxolimab in advanced cancers. Study overall: While on treatment, patients had intravenous ivuxolimab at 0.01 to 10 mg/kg every 2 weeks. Earlier anti-PD-1, anti-PD-L1 or anti-CTLA-4 therapy was permitted; around 40% had received some.

CDR1 LNHDA and CDR2 SQIVND come from the germline V gene (reference sequence). With 10 bases removed from V and 3 bases from J, the gap between germline ends came to 15 bases. The CDR3 covers 13 residues. Only in-frame clones appear in the TCRdb table, and some are missing; sequencing was by immunoSEQ multiplex PCR. The data contain some 64,000 clones, 88% of them singletons. This clonotype originated in an adult with an advanced solid tumor such as melanoma, head and neck, liver or kidney cancer. The sample was CD4+ or CD8+ T cells sorted from blood, taken in a trial of the OX40 agonist ivuxolimab. The rearrangement joins TRBV19 to TRBJ1-1; possible D gene TRBD1, 6 bases. CDR3: CATQGKWDTEAFF. CDR3 sequence (DNA): TGTGCCACACAGGGTAAGTGGGACACTGAAGCTTTCTTT.